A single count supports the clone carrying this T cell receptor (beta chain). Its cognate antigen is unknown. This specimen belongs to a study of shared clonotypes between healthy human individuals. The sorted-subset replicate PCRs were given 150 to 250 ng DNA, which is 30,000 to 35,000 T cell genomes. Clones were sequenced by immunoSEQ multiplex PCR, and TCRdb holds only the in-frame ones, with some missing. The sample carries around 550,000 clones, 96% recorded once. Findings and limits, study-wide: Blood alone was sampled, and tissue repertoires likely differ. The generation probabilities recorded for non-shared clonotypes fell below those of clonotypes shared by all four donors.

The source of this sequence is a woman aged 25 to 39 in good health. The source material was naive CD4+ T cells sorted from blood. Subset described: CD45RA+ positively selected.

The CDR3 sequence: CASSQPWGTQYF. DNA for the CDR3: TGCGCCAGCAGCCAACCATGGGGCACGCAGTATTTT. This sequence joins TRBV4-1 and TRBJ2-3; D perhaps matches TRBD1 (5 bases). Trimming left V 2 bases short and J 9 bases short, with 9 bases between. CDR3 length: 12 amino acids. CDR1 and CDR2 from the germline V gene are MGHRA and YSYEKL.